The clone carrying this T cell receptor beta chain was seen many times. Antigen specificity is unknown. TCRdb reanalysed the multiplex PCR reads using MiXCR and keeps one entry per CDR3 protein. This sample has roughly 100,000 distinct CDR3 sequences; more than 25% occur once, and the top ten carry around 5.9%. Germline lookup yields CDR1 MNHNY and CDR2 SVGAGI (reference sequence). The V and J ends lost 6 bases and 2 bases, in that order; junction bases with no gene match: 7. The CDR3 runs 15 residues. This entry is derived from a study of breast tumors, draining lymph nodes, adjacent tissues. General study points: Tumor and nontumor repertoires were significantly more similar in luminal-like than in basal-like breast cancer. Tumor repertoires ranked between lymph nodes and nontumor tissue in diversity, with V and J gene preferences. That most tumor T cells come from lymph nodes remained unproven.

The lymph nodes were axillary draining lymph nodes from breast cancer patients. This TCR was sampled from a female donor with breast cancer. Some clones in this sample may be carry-over from other donors' samples. V and J are TRBV6-6 and TRBJ2-1, with 7 bases lining up with TRBD1. Material for sequencing was axillary lymph node tissue. CDR3 nucleotides: TGTGCCAGCAGCTTGGGACAGATTACCTACAATGAGCAGTTCTTC. Translating it yields CASSLGQITYNEQFF.